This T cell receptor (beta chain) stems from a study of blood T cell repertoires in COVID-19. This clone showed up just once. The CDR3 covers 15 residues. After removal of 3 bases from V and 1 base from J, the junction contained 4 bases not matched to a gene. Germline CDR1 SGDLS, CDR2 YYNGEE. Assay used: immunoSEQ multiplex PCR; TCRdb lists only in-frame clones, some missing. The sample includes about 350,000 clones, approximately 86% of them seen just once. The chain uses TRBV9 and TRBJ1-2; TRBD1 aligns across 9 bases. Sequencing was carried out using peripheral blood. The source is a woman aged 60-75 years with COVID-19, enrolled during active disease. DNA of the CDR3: TGTGCCAGCAGCGGCCGGGACAGGGTTAACTATGGCTACACCTTC. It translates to CASSGRDRVNYGYTF.